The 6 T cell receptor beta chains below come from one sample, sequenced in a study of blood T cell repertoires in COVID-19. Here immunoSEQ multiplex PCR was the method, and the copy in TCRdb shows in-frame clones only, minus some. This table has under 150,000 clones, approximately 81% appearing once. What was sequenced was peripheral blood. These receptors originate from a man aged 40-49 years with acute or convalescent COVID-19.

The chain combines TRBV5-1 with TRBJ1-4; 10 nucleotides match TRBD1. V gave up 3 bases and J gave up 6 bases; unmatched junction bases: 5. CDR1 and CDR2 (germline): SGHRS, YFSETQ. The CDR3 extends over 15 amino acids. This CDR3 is CASSSSGTGDEKLFF. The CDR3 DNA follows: TGCGCCAGCAGCTCGTCCGGGACAGGGGATGAAAAACTGTTTTTT.

The CDR3 DNA follows: TGTGCCAGCAGCTTAGAGGACCCTCTTCTAGCGGGGGTTTTTTACAATGAGCAGTTCTTC. It yields the protein CASSLEDPLLAGVFYNEQFF. The chain combines TRBV11-3 with TRBJ2-1, with TRBD2 identical over 10 bases. The CDR3 totals 20 residues. Germline loops: CDR1 SGHNT, CDR2 YENEEA. Trimming took 0 bases from V and 4 from J; bases not matched to a gene: 15.

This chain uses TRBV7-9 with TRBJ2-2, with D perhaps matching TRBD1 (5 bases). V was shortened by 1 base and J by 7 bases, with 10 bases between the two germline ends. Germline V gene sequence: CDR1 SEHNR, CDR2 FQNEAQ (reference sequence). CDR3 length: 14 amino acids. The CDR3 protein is CASSLGQWNGELFF. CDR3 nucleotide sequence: TGTGCCAGCAGCTTAGGACAGTGGAACGGGGAGCTGTTTTTT.

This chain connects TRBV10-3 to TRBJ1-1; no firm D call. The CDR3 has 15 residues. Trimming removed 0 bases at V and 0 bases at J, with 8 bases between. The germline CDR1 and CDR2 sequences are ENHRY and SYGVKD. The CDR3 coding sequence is TGTGCCATCAGTGAGTCGGCCGTCATGAACACTGAAGCTTTCTTT. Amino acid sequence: CAISESAVMNTEAFF.

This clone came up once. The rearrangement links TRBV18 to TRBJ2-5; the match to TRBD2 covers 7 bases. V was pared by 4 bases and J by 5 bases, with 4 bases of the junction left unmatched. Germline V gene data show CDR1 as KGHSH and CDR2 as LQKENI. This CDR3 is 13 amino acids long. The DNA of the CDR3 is TGTGCCAGCTCACGACTAGCCCTCGAGACCCAGTACTTC. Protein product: CASSRLALETQYF.

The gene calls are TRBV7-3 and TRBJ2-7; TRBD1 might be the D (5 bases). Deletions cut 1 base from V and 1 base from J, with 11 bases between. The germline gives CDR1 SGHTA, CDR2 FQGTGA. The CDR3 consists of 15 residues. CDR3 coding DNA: TGTGCCAGCAGCTTAAGTGGGGCTGAGTCCTACGAGCAGTACTTC. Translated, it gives CASSLSGAESYEQYF. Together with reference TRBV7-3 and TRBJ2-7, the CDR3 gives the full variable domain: GAGVSQTPSNKVTEKGKYVELRCDPISGHTALYWYRQSLGQGPEFLIYFQGTGAADDSGLPNDRFFAVRPEGSVSTLKIQRTERGDSAVYLCASSLSGAESYEQYFGPGTRLTVT.